One sample yielded the 24 T cell receptor beta chains listed below, sequenced in a study of blood T cell repertoires in COVID-19. Profiling relied on immunoSEQ multiplex PCR, and the TCRdb table lists in-frame clones only, not all of them. Of some 270,000 clones in the sample, around nine tenths were seen once. The specimen was peripheral blood. These receptors were taken from a woman between 55 and 75 years old who had recovered from COVID-19.

The chain recombines TRBV19 with TRBJ2-2, with 8 bases that match TRBD1. J was trimmed by 3 bases and V by 6 bases; bases with no gene match: 6. Per the germline V gene, CDR1 is LNHDA and CDR2 is SQIVND (reference sequence). There are 15 residues in the CDR3. The CDR3 loop reads CASRHDRGDTGELFF. In DNA, the CDR3 is TGTGCCAGTAGACACGACAGGGGTGACACCGGGGAGCTGTTTTTT.

This chain connects TRBV19 to TRBJ2-5; D is possibly TRBD2 (7 bases). CDR3 length: 13 amino acids. The V gene's germline CDR1 is LNHDA and CDR2 SQIVND (reference sequence). Between the trimmed V and J ends, which lost 7 bases and 5 bases, there was a span of 14 bases. CDR3 sequence: CASTNREGETQYF. In DNA, the CDR3 is TGTGCCAGTACCAACAGGGAGGGGGAGACCCAGTACTTC.

The chain has TRBV11-2 and TRBJ1-2; unclear D gene. V lost 0 bases, J lost 4 bases, and 15 bases lay in between. The CDR3 is 16 residues long. Germline V lookup: CDR1 SGHAT, CDR2 FQNNGV. The CDR3 DNA reads as TGTGCCAGCAGCTTAGATCCAGTGAGGAGCCTCTATGGCTACACCTTC. Translated, it gives CASSLDPVRSLYGYTF.

CDR3 in DNA: TGTGCCAGCAGCGTAGTCGGACAGGGGACCTATGGCTACACCTTC. Translated: CASSVVGQGTYGYTF. The chain links TRBV9 to TRBJ1-2; TRBD1 matches at 9 bases. Germline V gene lookup returns CDR1 SGDLS and CDR2 YYNGEE. The trim removed 0 bases at V and 4 bases at J, leaving 4 bases unmatched. This CDR3 has 15 residues.

In nucleotides, the CDR3 is TGTGCCAGCAGTTTAAAACAGGGGAGGCTTCAAGAGACCCAGTACTTC. Its protein product is CASSLKQGRLQETQYF. The V gene is TRBV28, the J gene TRBJ2-5, with D maybe TRBD1 (7 bases). This CDR3 contains 16 residues. Trimming shortened V by 2 bases and J by 2 bases, and 15 bases separated the two germline ends. CDR1 MDHEN and CDR2 SYDVKM come from the germline V gene.

The CDR3 here is CSASLNPGGPSETQYF. The CDR3 DNA reads as TGCAGTGCTAGTTTAAACCCAGGAGGACCCTCGGAGACCCAGTACTTC. The J gene is TRBJ2-5, the V gene TRBV20-1, with D perhaps TRBD2 (5 bases). V was pared by 3 bases and J by 5 bases, with 22 bases between. Germline loops: CDR1 DFQATT, CDR2 SNEGSKA (reference sequence). The length of the CDR3 is 16 residues.

Concerning this clone: Other nucleotide sequences in the sample specify the same CDR3. This chain connects TRBV28 to TRBJ1-1; D gene uncertain. This CDR3 is built from 14 residues. Trimming left V 2 bases short and J 1 base short, with 8 bases between. Germline CDR1 reads MDHEN; CDR2 reads SYDVKM. DNA for the CDR3: TGTGCCAGCAGTTTAGGGCAGGCGAACACTGAAGCTTTCTTT. It codes for CASSLGQANTEAFF.

This clone was recorded a few times. The J gene is TRBJ1-2, the V gene TRBV9, with 7 bases lining up with TRBD1. Germline CDR1 and CDR2: SGDLS and YYNGEE. The V gene end was trimmed by 4 bases and the J gene end by 1 base; junction bases not matched to a gene: 7. This CDR3 region has 15 residues. CDR3 sequence (DNA): TGTGCCAGCAGCAGAAGGACAGGTGGTAACTATGGCTACACCTTC. This encodes CASSRRTGGNYGYTF.

The V and J genes are TRBV15 and TRBJ1-6; D may be TRBD1 (6 bases). The CDR3 contains 14 residues. Trimming removed 3 bases at V and 9 bases at J, with 12 bases between. The germline CDR1 and CDR2 sequences are LNHNV and YYDKDF (reference sequence). CDR3 sequence (DNA): TGTGCCACCAGCAGTGACACAGGGTTTTCACCCCTCCACTTT. This codes for CATSSDTGFSPLHF.

The chain is built from TRBV5-4 and TRBJ2-2; possible D gene TRBD2, 6 bases. CDR3 length: 18 amino acids. Looked up from germline, CDR1 is SGHNT and CDR2 is YYREEE (reference sequence). V lost 1 base and J 4 bases, leaving 20 bases between the germline ends. The CDR3 DNA is TGTGCCAGCAGCTTGCGGAGGGCGCTCTCCGGGGGCACCGGGGAGCTGTTTTTT. This sequence encodes CASSLRRALSGGTGELFF.

The rearrangement links TRBV19 to TRBJ2-2; no clear D. The germline V gene encodes CDR1 LNHDA and CDR2 SQIVND (reference sequence). This CDR3 has 13 amino acids. Trimming removed 5 bases from V and 1 base from J, with 5 bases in between. CDR3 in amino acids: CASSPWNTGELFF. CDR3 coding DNA: TGTGCCAGTAGTCCTTGGAACACCGGGGAGCTGTTTTTT.

The V call is TRBV5-1, the J call TRBJ1-1; TRBD1 matches 8 bases. The CDR3 covers 15 residues. Germline V lookup: CDR1 SGHRS, CDR2 YFSETQ. V was clipped by 0 bases and J by 0 bases; unmatched bases: 1. The CDR3 DNA follows: TGCGCCAGCAGCTTGGGGGACAGGATGAACACTGAAGCTTTCTTT. Translating it yields CASSLGDRMNTEAFF.

This clone occurred once. V usage is TRBV28 and J usage is TRBJ2-5; D is possibly TRBD1 (8 bases). The CDR3 sequence is 13 residues long. Germline-derived CDR1 and CDR2 are MDHEN and SYDVKM. The V end lost 8 bases, the J end lost 3 bases, and 13 bases lay between the germline ends. The CDR3 DNA sequence: TGTGCCAGCGGGGGGGGACAGGAAGAGACCCAGTACTTC. This codes for CASGGGQEETQYF.

The chain recombines TRBV5-1 with TRBJ1-4, with 8 bases identical to TRBD1. J was trimmed by 6 bases and V by 2 bases; bases with no gene match: 6. Germline assignment: CDR1 SGHRS and CDR2 YFSETQ. The CDR3 extends over 15 amino acids. The CDR3 nucleotides read TGCGCCAGCAGCTTTGGGTCAGGGGGCGATGAAAAACTGTTTTTT. Its protein product is CASSFGSGGDEKLFF.

This sequence joins TRBV20-1 and TRBJ1-2; 7 bases map to TRBD1. Germline V gene data show CDR1 as DFQATT and CDR2 as SNEGSKA (reference sequence). This CDR3 is 14 amino acids long. The V and J ends lost 5 bases and 4 bases, in that order; junction bases with no gene match: 10. The CDR3 is CSAGDDRAGYGYTF. The DNA for the CDR3 is TGCAGTGCTGGTGACGACAGGGCTGGCTATGGCTACACCTTC.

The V call is TRBV19, the J call TRBJ2-1; the D is unclear. V gave up 4 bases and J gave up 5 bases, with 12 bases separating them. Looked up from germline, CDR1 is LNHDA and CDR2 is SQIVND (reference sequence). This CDR3 spans 14 amino acids. CDR3 amino acids: CASSKSLQNNEQFF. The CDR3 DNA reads as TGTGCCAGTAGTAAGAGTCTACAGAACAATGAGCAGTTCTTC.

This clone was seen just once. This chain joins TRBV3-1 (or the pseudogene TRBV3-2) and TRBJ2-7; 8 bases map to TRBD1. Germline CDR1 reads LGHDT; CDR2 reads YNNKEL (reference sequence). CDR3 length equals 14 residues. The junction had 8 bases not matched to a gene; V was cut back by 4 bases and J by 6 bases. The CDR3 DNA follows: TGTGCCAGCAGCCCCAGACAGGGGTTCGGCGAGCAGTACTTC. Protein product: CASSPRQGFGEQYF.

The chain uses TRBV3-1 (or the pseudogene TRBV3-2) and TRBJ1-5, with 7 bases fitting TRBD1. Germline V gives CDR1 LGHDT, CDR2 YNNKEL (reference sequence). The V gene end was trimmed by 3 bases and the J gene end by 1 base; junction bases not matched to a gene: 3. The CDR3 sequence is 15 residues long. The CDR3 DNA is TGTGCCAGCAGCCAGACAGGGTTGAGCAATCAGCCCCAGCATTTT. Its protein product is CASSQTGLSNQPQHF.

The chain employs TRBV19 and TRBJ1-5; no clear D gene. Germline V gene data show CDR1 as LNHDA and CDR2 as SQIVND (reference sequence). This CDR3 is built from 14 residues. Trimming pared 8 bases from V and 0 bases from J, leaving 11 bases between. In DNA form, the CDR3 reads TGTGCCAGTTCGTCGGGAATTAGCAATCAGCCCCAGCATTTT. Residues: CASSSGISNQPQHF. The variable domain in full, with the rest retrieved from reference TRBV19 and TRBJ1-5, is DGGITQSPKYLFRKEGQNVTLSCEQNLNHDAMYWYRQDPGQGLRLIYYSQIVNDFQKGDIAEGYSVSREKKESFPLTVTSAQKNPTAFYLCASSSGISNQPQHFGDGTRLSIL.

V gene TRBV18 combines with J gene TRBJ2-3; 10 bases align to TRBD1. V shed 3 bases and J 6 bases; nucleotides not matched to a gene: 6. This CDR3 has 15 residues. Germline V gene sequence: CDR1 KGHSH, CDR2 LQKENI. The DNA of the CDR3 is TGTGCCAGCTCACCGGGGGGACAGGGGACGGATACGCAGTATTTT. As protein: CASSPGGQGTDTQYF.

This chain connects TRBV7-3 to TRBJ2-3, with TRBD2 as a possible D gene (6 bases). Looked up from germline, CDR1 is SGHTA and CDR2 is FQGTGA. Trimming left V 5 bases short and J 2 bases short, with 17 bases between. This CDR3 region has 16 residues. The CDR3 loop is CASSPTGTLTTDTQYF. CDR3 sequence (DNA): TGTGCCAGCAGCCCTACCGGGACTCTAACCACAGATACGCAGTATTTT.

The V gene is TRBV7-2, the J gene TRBJ1-1, with D maybe TRBD1 (6 bases). The CDR3 spans 14 residues. Germline-derived CDR1 and CDR2 are SGHTA and FQGNSA. Trimming left V 3 bases short and J 4 bases short, with 12 bases between. CDR3 residues: CASSFGAGVTEAFF. As DNA, the CDR3 is TGTGCCAGCAGCTTCGGCGCAGGGGTCACTGAAGCTTTCTTT.

This chain uses TRBV9 with TRBJ1-2; 8 nucleotides line up with TRBD1. The germline V gene has CDR1 SGDLS and CDR2 YYNGEE. V lost 0 bases and J lost 8; bases outside the gene matches: 3. There are 13 residues in the CDR3. The DNA of the CDR3 is TGTGCCAGCAGCGTAGGGACAGGGCCCGGCTACACCTTC. Protein sequence: CASSVGTGPGYTF. The variable domain in full, with the rest retrieved from reference TRBV9 and TRBJ1-2, is DSGVTQTPKHLITATGQRVTLRCSPRSGDLSVYWYQQSLDQGLQFLIQYYNGEERAKGNILERFSAQQFPDLHSELNLSSLELGDSALYFCASSVGTGPGYTFGSGTRLTVV.

J is TRBJ1-2 and V is TRBV28; TRBD1 aligns across 8 bases. The CDR3 spans 15 residues. CDR1 MDHEN and CDR2 SYDVKM come from the germline V gene. The V gene end was trimmed by 5 bases and the J gene end by 4 bases; junction bases not matched to a gene: 9. CDR3 sequence (DNA): TGTGCCAGCAGTGCGCCTCAGGGGGCCGGCTATGGCTACACCTTC. Translating gives CASSAPQGAGYGYTF.